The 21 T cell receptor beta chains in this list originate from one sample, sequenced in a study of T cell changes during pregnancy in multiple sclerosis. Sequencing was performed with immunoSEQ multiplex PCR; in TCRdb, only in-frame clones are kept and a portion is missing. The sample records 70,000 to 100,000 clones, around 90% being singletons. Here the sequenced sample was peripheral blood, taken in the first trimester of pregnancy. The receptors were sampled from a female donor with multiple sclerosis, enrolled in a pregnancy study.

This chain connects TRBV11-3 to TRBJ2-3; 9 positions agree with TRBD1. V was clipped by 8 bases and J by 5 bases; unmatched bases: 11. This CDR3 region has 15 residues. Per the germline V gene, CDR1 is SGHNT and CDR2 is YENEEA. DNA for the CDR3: TGTGCCAGCGGCCCGGGACAGGGCACAGGAGATACGCAGTATTTT. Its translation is CASGPGQGTGDTQYF.

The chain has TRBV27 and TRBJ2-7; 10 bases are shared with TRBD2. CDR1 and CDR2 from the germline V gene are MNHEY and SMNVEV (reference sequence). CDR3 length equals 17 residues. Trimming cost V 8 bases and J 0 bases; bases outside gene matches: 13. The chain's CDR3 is CASPGATSGASSYEQYF. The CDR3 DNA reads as TGTGCCAGCCCTGGGGCTACTAGCGGGGCCAGCTCCTACGAGCAGTACTTC.

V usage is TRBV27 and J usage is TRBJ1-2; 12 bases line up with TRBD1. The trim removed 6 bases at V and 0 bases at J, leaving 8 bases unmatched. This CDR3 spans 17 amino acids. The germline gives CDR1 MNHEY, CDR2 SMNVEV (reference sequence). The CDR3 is CASSPGGQGASNYGYTF. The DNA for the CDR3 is TGTGCCAGCAGCCCAGGGGGACAGGGGGCCTCTAACTATGGCTACACCTTC.

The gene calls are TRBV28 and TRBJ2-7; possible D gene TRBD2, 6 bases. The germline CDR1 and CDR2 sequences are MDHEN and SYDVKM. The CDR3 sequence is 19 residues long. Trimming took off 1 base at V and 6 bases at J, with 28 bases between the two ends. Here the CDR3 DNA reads TGTGCCAGCAGTTTATTGGGTTGGGGGGACTTCGCTCCCCAGTCCGAGCAGTACTTC. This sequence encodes CASSLLGWGDFAPQSEQYF.

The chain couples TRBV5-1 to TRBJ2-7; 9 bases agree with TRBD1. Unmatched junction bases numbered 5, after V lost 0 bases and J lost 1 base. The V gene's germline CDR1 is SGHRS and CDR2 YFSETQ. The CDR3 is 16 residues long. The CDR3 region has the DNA TGCGCCAGCAGCTTGGTAAGGACAGGGGATTCCTACGAGCAGTACTTC. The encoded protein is CASSLVRTGDSYEQYF.

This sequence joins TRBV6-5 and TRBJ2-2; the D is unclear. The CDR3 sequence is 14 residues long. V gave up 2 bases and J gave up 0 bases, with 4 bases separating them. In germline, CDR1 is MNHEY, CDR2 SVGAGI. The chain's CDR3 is CASSYIANTGELFF. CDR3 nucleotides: TGTGCCAGCAGTTACATCGCGAACACCGGGGAGCTGTTTTTT.

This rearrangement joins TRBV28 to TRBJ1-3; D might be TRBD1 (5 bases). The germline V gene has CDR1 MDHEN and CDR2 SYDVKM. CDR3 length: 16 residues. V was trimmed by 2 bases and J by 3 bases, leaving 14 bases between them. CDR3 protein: CASSLVQGLGGNTIYF. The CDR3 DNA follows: TGTGCCAGCAGTTTAGTCCAGGGTCTAGGTGGAAACACCATATATTTT.

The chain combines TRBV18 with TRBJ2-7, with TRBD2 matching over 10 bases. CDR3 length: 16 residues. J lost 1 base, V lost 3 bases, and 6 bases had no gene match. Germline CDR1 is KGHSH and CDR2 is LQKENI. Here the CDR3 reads CASSPNLAGESYEQYF. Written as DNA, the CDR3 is TGTGCCAGCTCACCGAATCTAGCGGGAGAGTCCTACGAGCAGTACTTC.

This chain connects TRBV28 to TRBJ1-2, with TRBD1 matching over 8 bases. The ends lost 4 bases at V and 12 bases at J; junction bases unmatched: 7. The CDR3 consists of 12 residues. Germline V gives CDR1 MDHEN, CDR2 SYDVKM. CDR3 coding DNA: TGTGCCAGCAGTTCCCGGACAGGGAGCCACACCTTC. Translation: CASSSRTGSHTF.

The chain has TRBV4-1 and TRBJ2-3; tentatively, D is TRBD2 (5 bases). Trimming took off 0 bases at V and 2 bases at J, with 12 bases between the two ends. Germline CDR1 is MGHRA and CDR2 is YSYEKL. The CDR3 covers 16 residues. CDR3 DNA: TGCGCCAGCAGCCAAGAGGGAGCGGCGCACACAGATACGCAGTATTTT. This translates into CASSQEGAAHTDTQYF.

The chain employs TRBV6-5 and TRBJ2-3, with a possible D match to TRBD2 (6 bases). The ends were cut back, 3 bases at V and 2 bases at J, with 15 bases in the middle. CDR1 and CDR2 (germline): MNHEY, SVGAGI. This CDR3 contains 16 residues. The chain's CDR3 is CASSYSGLGPTDTQYF. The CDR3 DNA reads TGTGCCAGCAGTTATTCGGGACTTGGCCCCACAGATACGCAGTATTTT.

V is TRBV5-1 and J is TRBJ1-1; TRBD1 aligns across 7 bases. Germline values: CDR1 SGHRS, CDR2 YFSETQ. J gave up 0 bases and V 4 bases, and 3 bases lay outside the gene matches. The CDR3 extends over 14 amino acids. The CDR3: CASSQDRVNTEAFF. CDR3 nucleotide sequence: TGCGCCAGCAGCCAAGACAGGGTGAACACTGAAGCTTTCTTT. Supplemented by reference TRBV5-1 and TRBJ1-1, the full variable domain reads KAGVTQTPRYLIKTRGQQVTLSCSPISGHRSVSWYQQTPGQGLQFLFEYFSETQRNKGNFPGRFSGRQFSNSRSEMNVSTLELGDSALYLCASSQDRVNTEAFFGQGTRLTVV.

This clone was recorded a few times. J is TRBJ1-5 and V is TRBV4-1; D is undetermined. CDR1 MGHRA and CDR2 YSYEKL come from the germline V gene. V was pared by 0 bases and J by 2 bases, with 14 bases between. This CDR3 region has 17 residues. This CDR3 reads CASSQEFGRSGNQPQHF. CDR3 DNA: TGCGCCAGCAGCCAAGAATTCGGCAGGTCTGGCAATCAGCCCCAGCATTTT.

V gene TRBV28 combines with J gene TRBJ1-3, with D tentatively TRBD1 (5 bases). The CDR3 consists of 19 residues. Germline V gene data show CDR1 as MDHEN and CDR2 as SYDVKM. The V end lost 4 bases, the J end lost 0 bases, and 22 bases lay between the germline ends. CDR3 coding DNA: TGTGCCAGCAGTTATGGGTGGGTGAACAGGCCCGACTCTGGAAACACCATATATTTT. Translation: CASSYGWVNRPDSGNTIYF.

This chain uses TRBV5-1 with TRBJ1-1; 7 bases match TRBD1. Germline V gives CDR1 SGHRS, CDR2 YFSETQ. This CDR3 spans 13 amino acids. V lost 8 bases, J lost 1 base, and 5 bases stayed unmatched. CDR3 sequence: CASRDSPNTEAFF. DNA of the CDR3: TGCGCCAGTCGGGACAGCCCGAACACTGAAGCTTTCTTT.

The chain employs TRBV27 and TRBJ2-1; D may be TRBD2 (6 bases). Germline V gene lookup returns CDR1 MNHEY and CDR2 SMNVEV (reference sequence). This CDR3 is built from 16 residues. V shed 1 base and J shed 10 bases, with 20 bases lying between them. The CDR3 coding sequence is TGTGCCAGCAGTTTATACGCTTACGGGGGATCAGGAGAGCAGTTCTTC. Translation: CASSLYAYGGSGEQFF.

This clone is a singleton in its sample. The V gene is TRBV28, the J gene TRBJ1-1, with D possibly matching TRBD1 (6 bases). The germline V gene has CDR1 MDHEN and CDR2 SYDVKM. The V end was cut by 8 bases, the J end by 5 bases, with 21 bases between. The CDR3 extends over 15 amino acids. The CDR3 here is CASRNAGTGRTEAFF. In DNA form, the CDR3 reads TGTGCCAGCCGAAACGCCGGCACAGGGCGGACTGAAGCTTTCTTT. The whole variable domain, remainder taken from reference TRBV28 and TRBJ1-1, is DVKVTQSSRYLVKRTGEKVFLECVQDMDHENMFWYRQDPGLGLRLIYFSYDVKMKEKGDIPEGYSVSREKKERFSLILESASTNQTSMYLCASRNAGTGRTEAFFGQGTRLTVV.

The CDR3 spells CASSPWDRPSSNQPQHF. The DNA of the CDR3 is TGTGCCAGTAGTCCCTGGGACAGGCCTTCGAGCAATCAGCCCCAGCATTTT. V and J are TRBV19 and TRBJ1-5; 8 nucleotides align to TRBD1. This CDR3 is built from 17 residues. CDR1 is LNHDA, CDR2 SQIVND, per germline (reference sequence). The ends lost 5 bases at V and 1 base at J; junction bases unmatched: 10.

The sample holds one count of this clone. CDR3 DNA sequence: TGTGCCAGCAGTAAGACAGGGGGCAATGAGCAGTTCTTC. Translation: CASSKTGGNEQFF. The chain joins TRBV11-2 to TRBJ2-1; 9 bases map to TRBD1. V shed 6 bases, J shed 6 bases, and the junction held 3 bases outside the gene matches. The CDR3 extends over 13 amino acids. Germline CDR1 and CDR2: SGHAT and FQNNGV.

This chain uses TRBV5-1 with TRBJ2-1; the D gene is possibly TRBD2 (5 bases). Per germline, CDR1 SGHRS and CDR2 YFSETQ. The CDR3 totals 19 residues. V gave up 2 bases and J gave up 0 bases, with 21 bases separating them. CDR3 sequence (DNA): TGCGCCAGCAGCTTCGACGGGCGGGCCCACCTTAGCTCCTACAATGAGCAGTTCTTC. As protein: CASSFDGRAHLSSYNEQFF.

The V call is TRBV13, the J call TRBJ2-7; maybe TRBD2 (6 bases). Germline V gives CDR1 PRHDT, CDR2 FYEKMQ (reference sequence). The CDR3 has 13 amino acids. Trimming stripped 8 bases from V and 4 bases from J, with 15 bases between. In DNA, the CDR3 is TGTGCCAGCGGATACGGGAGTGCATACGAGCAGTACTTC. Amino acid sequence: CASGYGSAYEQYF.